In its sample, the clone carrying this TCR beta chain ranks as large. Its target is unknown. The TRBV12-4/TRBJ1-2 clonotypes were amplified using barcode primers with ligated adaptors. TCRdb re-called the multiplex PCR reads through MiXCR, storing one row per CDR3 protein. The profile shows about 670 distinct CDR3 sequences, roughly 15% of them singletons. The study's findings and limits: About 13% of tumor Treg sequences matched naive CD4+ cells.

CDR3 size: 15 residues. CDR1 and CDR2 (germline): LGHNT, FRNRAP. V lost 4 bases and J 0 bases, leaving 12 bases between the germline ends. This chain connects TRBV12-5 to TRBJ1-2; D might be TRBD1 (6 bases). The sample taken for sequencing was naive CD4+ T cells sorted from blood. Documented subset: naive CD4+ T cells, CD4+CD45RA+CD25-. The clonotype was recovered from a female donor with breast cancer. CDR3 region: CASGSQDRANYGYTF. DNA for the CDR3: TGTGCTAGTGGTTCGCAGGACAGAGCTAACTATGGCTACACCTTC. Filled out from reference TRBV12-5 and TRBJ1-2, the complete variable domain reads DARVTQTPRHKVTEMGQEVTMRCQPILGHNTVFWYRQTMMQGLELLAYFRNRAPLDDSGMPKDRFSAEMPDATLATLKIQPSEPRDSAVYFCASGSQDRANYGYTFGSGTRLTVV.